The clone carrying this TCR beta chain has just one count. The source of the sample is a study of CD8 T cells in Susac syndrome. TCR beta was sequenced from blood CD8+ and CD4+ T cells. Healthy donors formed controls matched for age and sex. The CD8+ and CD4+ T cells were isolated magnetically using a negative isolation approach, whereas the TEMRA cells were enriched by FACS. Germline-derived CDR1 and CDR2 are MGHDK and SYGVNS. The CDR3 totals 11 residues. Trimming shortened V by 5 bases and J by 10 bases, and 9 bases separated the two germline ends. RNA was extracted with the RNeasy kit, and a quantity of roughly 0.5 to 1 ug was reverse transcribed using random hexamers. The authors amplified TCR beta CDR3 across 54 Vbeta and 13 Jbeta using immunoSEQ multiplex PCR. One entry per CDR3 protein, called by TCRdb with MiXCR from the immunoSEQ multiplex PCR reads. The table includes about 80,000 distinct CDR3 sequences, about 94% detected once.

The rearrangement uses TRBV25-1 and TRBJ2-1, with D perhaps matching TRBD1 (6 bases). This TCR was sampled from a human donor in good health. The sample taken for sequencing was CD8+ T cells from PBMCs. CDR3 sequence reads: CASSRGWEQFF. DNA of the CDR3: TGTGCCAGCAGTAGGGGGTGGGAGCAGTTCTTC.